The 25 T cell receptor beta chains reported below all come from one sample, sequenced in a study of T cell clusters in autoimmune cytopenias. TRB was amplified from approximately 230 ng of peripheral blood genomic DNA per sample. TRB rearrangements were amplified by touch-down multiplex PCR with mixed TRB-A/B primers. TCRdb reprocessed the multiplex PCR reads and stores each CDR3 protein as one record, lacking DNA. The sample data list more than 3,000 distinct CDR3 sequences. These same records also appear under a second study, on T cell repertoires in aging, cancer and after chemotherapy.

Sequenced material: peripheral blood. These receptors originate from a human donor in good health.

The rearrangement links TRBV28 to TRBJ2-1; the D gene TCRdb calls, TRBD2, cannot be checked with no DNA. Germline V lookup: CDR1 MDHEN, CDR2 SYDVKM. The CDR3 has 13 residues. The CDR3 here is CASSLPAAEEQFF.

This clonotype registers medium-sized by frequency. The CDR3 region is CASITRGGGQSNYGYTF. V and J are TRBV28 and TRBJ1-2; as DNA is missing, the TRBD1 call by TCRdb cannot be tested. CDR3 length equals 17 residues. Germline V gene lookup returns CDR1 MDHEN and CDR2 SYDVKM.

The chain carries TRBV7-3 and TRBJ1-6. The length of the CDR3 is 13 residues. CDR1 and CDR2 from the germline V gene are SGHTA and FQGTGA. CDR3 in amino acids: CASSPDPNSPLHF.

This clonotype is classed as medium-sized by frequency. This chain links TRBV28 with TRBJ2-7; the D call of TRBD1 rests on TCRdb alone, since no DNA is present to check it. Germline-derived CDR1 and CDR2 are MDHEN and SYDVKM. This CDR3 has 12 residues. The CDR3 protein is CASSSPPYEQYF.

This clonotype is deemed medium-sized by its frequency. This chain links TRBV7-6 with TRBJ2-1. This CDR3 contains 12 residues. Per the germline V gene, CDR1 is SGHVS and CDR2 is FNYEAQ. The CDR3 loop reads CASSLAGSEQFF.

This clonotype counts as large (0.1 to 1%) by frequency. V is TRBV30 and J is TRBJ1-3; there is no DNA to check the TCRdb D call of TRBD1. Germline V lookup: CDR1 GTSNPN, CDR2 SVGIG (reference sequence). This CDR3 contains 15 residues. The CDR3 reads CAWSVPGHPGNTIYF. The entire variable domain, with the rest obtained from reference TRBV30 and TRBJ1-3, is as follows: SQTIHQWPATLVQPVGSPLSLECTVEGTSNPNLYWYRQAAGRGLQLLFYSVGIGQISSEVPQNLSASRPQDRQFILSSKKLLLSDSGFYLCAWSVPGHPGNTIYFGEGSWLTVV.

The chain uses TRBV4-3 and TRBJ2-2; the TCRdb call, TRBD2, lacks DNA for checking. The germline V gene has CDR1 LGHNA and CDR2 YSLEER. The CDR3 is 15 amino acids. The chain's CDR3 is CASSSSPGVTGELFF.

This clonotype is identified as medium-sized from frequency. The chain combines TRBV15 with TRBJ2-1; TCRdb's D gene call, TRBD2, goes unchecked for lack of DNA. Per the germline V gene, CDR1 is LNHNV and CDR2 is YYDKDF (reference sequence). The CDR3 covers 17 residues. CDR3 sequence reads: CATSRDLAGGTYNEQFF.

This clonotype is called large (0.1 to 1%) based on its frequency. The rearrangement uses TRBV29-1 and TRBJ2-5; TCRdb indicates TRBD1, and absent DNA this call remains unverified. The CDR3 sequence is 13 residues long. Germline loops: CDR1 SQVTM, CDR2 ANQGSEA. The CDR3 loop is CSVVRVRGETQYF.

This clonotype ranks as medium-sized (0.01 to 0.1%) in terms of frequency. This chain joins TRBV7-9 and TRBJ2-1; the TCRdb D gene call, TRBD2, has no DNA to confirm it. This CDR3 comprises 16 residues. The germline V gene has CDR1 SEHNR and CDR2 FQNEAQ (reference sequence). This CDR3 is CASSFLAGASYNEQFF.

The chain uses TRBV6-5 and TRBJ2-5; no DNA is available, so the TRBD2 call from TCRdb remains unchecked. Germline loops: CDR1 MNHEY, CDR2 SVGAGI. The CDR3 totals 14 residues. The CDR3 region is CASSPGGGGETQYF.

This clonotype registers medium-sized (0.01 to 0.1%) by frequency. CDR3 loop: CASSLSIPDSSYEQYF. The J gene is TRBJ2-7, the V gene TRBV27. The CDR3 contains 16 residues. The V gene's germline CDR1 is MNHEY and CDR2 SMNVEV (reference sequence).

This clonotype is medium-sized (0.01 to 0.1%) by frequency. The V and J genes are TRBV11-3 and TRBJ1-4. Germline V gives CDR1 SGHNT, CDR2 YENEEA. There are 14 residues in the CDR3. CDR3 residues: CASSPSALDEKLFF.

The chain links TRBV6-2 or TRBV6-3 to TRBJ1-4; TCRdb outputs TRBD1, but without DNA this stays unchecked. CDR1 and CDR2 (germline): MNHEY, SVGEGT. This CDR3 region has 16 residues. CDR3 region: CASSYGPGLTNEKLFF.

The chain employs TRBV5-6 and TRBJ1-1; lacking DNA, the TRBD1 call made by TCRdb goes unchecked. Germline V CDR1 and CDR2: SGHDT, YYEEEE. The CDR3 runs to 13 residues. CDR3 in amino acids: CASNRGPNTEAFF. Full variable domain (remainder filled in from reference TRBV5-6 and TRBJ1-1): DAGVTQSPTHLIKTRGQQVTLRCSPKSGHDTVSWYQQALGQGPQFIFQYYEEEERQRGNFPDRFSGHQFPNYSSELNVNALLLGDSALYLCASNRGPNTEAFFGQGTRLTVV.

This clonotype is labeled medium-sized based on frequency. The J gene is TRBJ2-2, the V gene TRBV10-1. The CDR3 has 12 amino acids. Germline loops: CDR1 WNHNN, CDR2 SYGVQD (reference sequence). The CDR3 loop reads CASSDQSGELFF.

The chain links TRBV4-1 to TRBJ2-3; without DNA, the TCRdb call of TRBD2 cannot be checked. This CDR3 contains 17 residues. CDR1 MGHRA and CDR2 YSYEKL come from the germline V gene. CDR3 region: CASSQDGAGGPLNTQYF.

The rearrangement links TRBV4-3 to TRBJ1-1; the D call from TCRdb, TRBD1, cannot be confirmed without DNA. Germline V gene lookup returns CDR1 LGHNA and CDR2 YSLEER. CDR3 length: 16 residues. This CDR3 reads CASSQDSQGRDTEAFF.

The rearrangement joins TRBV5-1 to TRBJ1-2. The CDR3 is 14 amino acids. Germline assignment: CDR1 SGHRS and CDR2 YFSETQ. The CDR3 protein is CASSSDRSMYGYTF. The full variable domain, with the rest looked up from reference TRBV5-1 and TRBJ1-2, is KAGVTQTPRYLIKTRGQQVTLSCSPISGHRSVSWYQQTPGQGLQFLFEYFSETQRNKGNFPGRFSGRQFSNSRSEMNVSTLELGDSALYLCASSSDRSMYGYTFGSGTRLTVV.

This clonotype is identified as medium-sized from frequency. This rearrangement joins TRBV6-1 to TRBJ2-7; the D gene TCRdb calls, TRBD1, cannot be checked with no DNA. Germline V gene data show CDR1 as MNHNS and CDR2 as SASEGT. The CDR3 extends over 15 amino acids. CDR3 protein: CASSVGGGDAYEQYF.

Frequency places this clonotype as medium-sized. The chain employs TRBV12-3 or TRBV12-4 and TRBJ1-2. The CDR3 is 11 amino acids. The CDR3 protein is CASSSGYGYTF.

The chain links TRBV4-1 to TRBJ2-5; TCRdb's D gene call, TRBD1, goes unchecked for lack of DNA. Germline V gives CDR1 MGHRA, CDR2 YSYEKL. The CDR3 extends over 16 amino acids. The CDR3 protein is CASSQSVRQGGETQYF.

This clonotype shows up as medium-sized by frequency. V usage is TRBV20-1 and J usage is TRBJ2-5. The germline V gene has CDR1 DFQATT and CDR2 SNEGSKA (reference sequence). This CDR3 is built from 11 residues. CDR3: CSAGGIETQYF.

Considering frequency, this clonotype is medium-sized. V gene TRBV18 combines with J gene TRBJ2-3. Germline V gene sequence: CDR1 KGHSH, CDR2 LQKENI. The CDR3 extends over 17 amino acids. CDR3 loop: CASSPPGSGRSTDTQYF.

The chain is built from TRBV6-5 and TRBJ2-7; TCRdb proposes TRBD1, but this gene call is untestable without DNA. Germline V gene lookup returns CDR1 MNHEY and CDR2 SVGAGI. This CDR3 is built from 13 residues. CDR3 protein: CASPTGLPYEQYF.